Shown below are 15 T cell receptor beta chains from a single sample sequenced in a study of blood T cell repertoires in COVID-19 (dated by TCRdb to the early 2020s). Library prep was done by the immunoSEQ multiplex PCR assay. The immuneACCESS repertoire file appears here via TCRdb, limited to in-frame rearrangements. These files lack a portion of the clones; in checked studies, under half of the deficit traces to unresolved V genes, and the cause of the others is not known. Counted in this sample were 250,000 to 300,000 clones; roughly 90% of them appeared once. 11% of the sample rests with the top ten. Input material: peripheral blood. The receptors derive from a woman aged 25 to 39 with COVID-19, enrolled during active disease.

Here the CDR3 reads CASRRGGQGGEKLFF. CDR3 in DNA: TGTGCCAGCAGACGGGGAGGTCAGGGGGGTGAAAAACTGTTTTTT. This chain links TRBV11-2 with TRBJ1-4, with TRBD1 identical over 7 bases. Trimming removed 6 bases from V and 7 bases from J; junction bases left unmatched: 11. The V gene's germline CDR1 is SGHAT and CDR2 FQNNGV. The CDR3 is made up of 15 amino acids.

The chain has TRBV5-4 and TRBJ2-3, with no clear D. The CDR3 extends over 13 amino acids. The germline gives CDR1 SGHNT, CDR2 YYREEE (reference sequence). Trimming cost V 4 bases and J 4 bases, with 10 bases left between them. CDR3 residues: CASSTRQADTQYF. For the CDR3, the DNA is TGTGCCAGCAGCACACGTCAGGCAGATACGCAGTATTTT.

The chain links TRBV18 to TRBJ2-4; D perhaps matches TRBD1 (6 bases). The CDR3 has 15 residues. Germline V gene data show CDR1 as KGHSH and CDR2 as LQKENI. With 3 bases removed from V and 11 bases from J, the gap between germline ends came to 20 bases. DNA of the CDR3: TGTGCCAGCTCACCGGACAGCCCACTTAAACCTTTTCAGTACTTC. Translation gives CASSPDSPLKPFQYF.

This chain uses TRBV27 with TRBJ1-5; D perhaps matches TRBD1 (6 bases). CDR3 size: 15 residues. Trimming took 2 bases from V and 2 from J, leaving 10 bases between them. CDR1 MNHEY and CDR2 SMNVEV come from the germline V gene (reference sequence). CDR3 protein: CASSLAQGGNQPQHF. CDR3 sequence (DNA): TGTGCCAGCAGTTTAGCACAGGGTGGCAATCAGCCCCAGCATTTT.

This clone was counted a few times. The chain recombines TRBV6-5 with TRBJ1-3; 7 nucleotides align to TRBD1. Germline CDR1 is MNHEY and CDR2 is SVGAGI. V lost 5 bases and J lost 7; bases outside the gene matches: 5. The CDR3 sequence is 13 residues long. The DNA for the CDR3 is TGTGCCAGCAGTACCTCCAGGGGGAACACCATATATTTT. Its translation: CASSTSRGNTIYF.

This clone was seen only a few times. The V and J genes are TRBV14 and TRBJ1-5; D is unresolved. Germline CDR1 reads SGHDN; CDR2 reads FVKESK. Trimming stripped 1 base from V and 5 bases from J, with 6 bases between. CDR3 length equals 13 residues. The DNA of the CDR3 is TGTGCCAGCAGCCAAGGGAGAGATCAGCCCCAGCATTTT. Its protein is CASSQGRDQPQHF.

The rearrangement joins TRBV2 to TRBJ2-7; no clear D gene. This CDR3 contains 14 residues. Germline-derived CDR1 and CDR2 are SNHLY and FYNNEI. The ends were cut back, 5 bases at V and 2 bases at J, with 13 bases in the middle. This CDR3 is CASSPSSQAYEQYF. Here the CDR3 DNA reads TGTGCCAGCAGTCCATCCAGTCAGGCCTACGAGCAGTACTTC. The full variable domain, completed using reference TRBV2 and TRBJ2-7, is EPEVTQTPSHQVTQMGQEVILRCVPISNHLYFYWYRQILGQKVEFLVSFYNNEISEKSEIFDDQFSVERPDGSNFTLKIRSTKLEDSAMYFCASSPSSQAYEQYFGPGTRLTVT.

This clone was seen a handful of times. The gene calls are TRBV6-5 and TRBJ1-6; the D is unclear. The CDR3 sequence is 13 residues long. Per the germline V gene, CDR1 is MNHEY and CDR2 is SVGAGI. V lost 6 bases and J lost 8, with 11 bases in between. The CDR3 DNA sequence: TGTGCCAGCAGGAGGTGGGTCTATTCACCCCTCCACTTT. This gives the protein CASRRWVYSPLHF.

V usage is TRBV12-3 or TRBV12-4 and J usage is TRBJ1-2; no reliable D call. CDR3 length: 13 residues. V dropped 2 bases and J dropped 7 bases, with 11 bases sitting between them. CDR3 sequence (DNA): TGTGCCAGCAGTTTAAGTCTATCGGGTGGCTACACCTTC. Translating gives CASSLSLSGGYTF.

The J gene is TRBJ2-7, the V gene TRBV6-5; D is ambiguous. Germline V CDR1 and CDR2: MNHEY, SVGAGI. CDR3 length equals 10 residues. With 8 bases removed from V and 3 bases from J, the gap between germline ends came to 5 bases. DNA for the CDR3: TGTGCCAGCTCAAACTACGAGCAGTACTTC. Its translation: CASSNYEQYF.

This chain links TRBV11-3 with TRBJ1-6; possible D gene TRBD1, 5 bases. CDR3 length equals 13 residues. V dropped 5 bases and J dropped 8 bases, with 10 bases sitting between them. CDR1 is SGHNT and CDR2 is YENEEA in the germline V gene. CDR3 amino acids: CASSLFRDSPLHF. In DNA, the CDR3 is TGTGCCAGCAGCCTTTTCAGGGATTCACCCCTCCACTTT.

This chain connects TRBV10-1 to TRBJ2-1, with a weak D call TRBD1 (5 bases). Trimming left V 5 bases short and J 6 bases short, with 11 bases between. The CDR3 totals 13 residues. CDR1 WNHNN and CDR2 SYGVQD come from the germline V gene (reference sequence). This CDR3 reads CASSRDRLNEQFF. CDR3 in DNA: TGCGCCAGCAGTAGAGACAGACTCAATGAGCAGTTCTTC.

The genes are TRBV18 and TRBJ1-2, with 10 bases that match TRBD1. The V and J ends lost 2 bases and 8 bases, in that order; junction bases with no gene match: 5. The CDR3 extends over 14 amino acids. Germline-derived CDR1 and CDR2 are KGHSH and LQKENI. The CDR3 coding sequence is TGTGCCAGCTCACCATTCCGGGACAGGGGAGGCTACACCTTC. The encoded protein is CASSPFRDRGGYTF.

This clone appeared a single time. V usage is TRBV25-1 and J usage is TRBJ2-7, with a weak D call TRBD2 (5 bases). The CDR3 has 13 residues. The germline V gene encodes CDR1 MGHDK and CDR2 SYGVNS. Trimming stripped 2 bases from V and 4 bases from J, with 9 bases between. CDR3 nucleotide sequence: TGTGCCAGCAGTGAACAGCGGAGGTACGAGCAGTACTTC. This encodes CASSEQRRYEQYF.

This chain links TRBV7-3 with TRBJ2-4; possible D gene TRBD1, 5 bases. Trimming removed 6 bases from V and 8 bases from J, with 14 bases in between. This CDR3 region has 13 residues. CDR1 and CDR2 from the germline V gene are SGHTA and FQGTGA. CDR3 DNA sequence: TGTGCCAGCAGATCGAGCAGGGATGACATTCAGTACTTC. It translates to CASRSSRDDIQYF.